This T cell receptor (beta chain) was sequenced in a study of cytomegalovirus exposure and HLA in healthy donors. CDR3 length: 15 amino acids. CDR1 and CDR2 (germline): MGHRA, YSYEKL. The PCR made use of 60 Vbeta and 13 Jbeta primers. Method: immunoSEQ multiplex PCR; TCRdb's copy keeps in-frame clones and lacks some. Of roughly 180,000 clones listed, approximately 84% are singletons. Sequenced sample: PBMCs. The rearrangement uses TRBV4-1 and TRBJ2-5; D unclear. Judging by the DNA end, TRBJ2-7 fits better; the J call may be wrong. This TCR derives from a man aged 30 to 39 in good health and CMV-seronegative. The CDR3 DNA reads TGCGCCAGCAGCCTAGATGTAGCCACCCCCTACGAGCAGTACTTC. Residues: CASSLDVATPYEQYF.